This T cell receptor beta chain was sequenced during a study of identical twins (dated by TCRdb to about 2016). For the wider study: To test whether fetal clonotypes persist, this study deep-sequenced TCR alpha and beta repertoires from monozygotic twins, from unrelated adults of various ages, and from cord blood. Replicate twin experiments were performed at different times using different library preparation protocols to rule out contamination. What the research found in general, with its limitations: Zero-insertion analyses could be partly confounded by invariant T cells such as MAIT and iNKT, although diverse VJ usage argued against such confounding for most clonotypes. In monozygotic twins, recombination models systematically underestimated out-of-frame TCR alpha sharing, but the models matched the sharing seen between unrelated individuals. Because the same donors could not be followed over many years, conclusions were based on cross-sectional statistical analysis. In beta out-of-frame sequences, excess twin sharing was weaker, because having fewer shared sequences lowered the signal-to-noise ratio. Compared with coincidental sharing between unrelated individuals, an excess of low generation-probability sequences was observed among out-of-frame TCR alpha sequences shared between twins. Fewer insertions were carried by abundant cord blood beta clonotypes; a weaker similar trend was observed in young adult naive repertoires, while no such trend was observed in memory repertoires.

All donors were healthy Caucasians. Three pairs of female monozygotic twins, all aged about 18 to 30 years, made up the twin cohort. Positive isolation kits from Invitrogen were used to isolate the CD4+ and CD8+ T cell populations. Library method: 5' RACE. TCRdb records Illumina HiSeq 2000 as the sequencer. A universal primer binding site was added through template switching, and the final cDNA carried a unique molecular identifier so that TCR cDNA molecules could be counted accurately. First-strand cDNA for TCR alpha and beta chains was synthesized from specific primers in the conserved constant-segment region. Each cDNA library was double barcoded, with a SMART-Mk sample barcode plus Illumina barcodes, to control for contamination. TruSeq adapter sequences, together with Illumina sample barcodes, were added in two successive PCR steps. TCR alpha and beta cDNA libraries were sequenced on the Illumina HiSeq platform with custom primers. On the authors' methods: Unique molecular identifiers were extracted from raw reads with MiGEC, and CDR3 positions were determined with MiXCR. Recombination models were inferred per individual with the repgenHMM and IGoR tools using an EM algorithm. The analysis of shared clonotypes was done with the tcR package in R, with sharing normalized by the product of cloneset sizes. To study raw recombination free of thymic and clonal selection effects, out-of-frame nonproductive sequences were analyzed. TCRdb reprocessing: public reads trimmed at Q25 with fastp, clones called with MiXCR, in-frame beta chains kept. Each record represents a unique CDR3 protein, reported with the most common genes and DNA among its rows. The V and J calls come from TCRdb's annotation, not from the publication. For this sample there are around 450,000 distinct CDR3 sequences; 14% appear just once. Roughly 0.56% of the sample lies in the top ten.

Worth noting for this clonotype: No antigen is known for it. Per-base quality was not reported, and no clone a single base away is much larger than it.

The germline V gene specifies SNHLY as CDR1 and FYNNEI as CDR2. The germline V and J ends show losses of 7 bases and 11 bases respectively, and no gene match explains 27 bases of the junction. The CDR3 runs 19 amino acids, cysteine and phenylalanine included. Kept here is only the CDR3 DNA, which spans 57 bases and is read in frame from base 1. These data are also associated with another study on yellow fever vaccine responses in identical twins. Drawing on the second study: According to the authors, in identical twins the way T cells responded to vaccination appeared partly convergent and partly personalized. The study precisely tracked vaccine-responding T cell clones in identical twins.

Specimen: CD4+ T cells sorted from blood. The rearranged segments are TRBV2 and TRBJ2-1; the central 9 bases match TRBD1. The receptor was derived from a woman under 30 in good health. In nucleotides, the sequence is TGTGCCAGCATGTCCGGGGGGACAGGGTCCTTGGCAACCACAACCAAGCAGTTCTTC. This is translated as CASMSGGTGSLATTTKQFF.